What follows are 2 T cell receptor beta chains derived from one specimen sequenced in a study of beta chain features in type 1 diabetes. The isolated RNA, all of it, was reverse transcribed, so expressed TCRB transcripts were what got sequenced. Data came from immunoSEQ multiplex PCR; TCRdb stores just in-frame clones and leaves some out. The sample contains about 700,000 clones, under 15% of which appear only once. Antigen specificity for these receptors is unknown. Findings of the study overall: Type 1 diabetes patients showed a moderate but significant shortening of TCRB CDR3s in all four CD4+ subsets.

Sequencing was performed on naive CD4+ T cells from blood. The receptors were sampled from a man aged 18 to 29 with type 1 diabetes.

This clone was counted between two and nine times. This chain uses TRBV25-1 with TRBJ1-1, with 8 bases lining up with TRBD1. In germline, CDR1 is MGHDK, CDR2 SYGVNS. This CDR3 spans 16 amino acids. J gave up 3 bases and V 1 base, and 7 bases lay outside the gene matches. This chain's CDR3 is CASSEFMGQEDTEAFF. DNA for the CDR3: TGTGCCAGCAGTGAATTCATGGGACAGGAGGACACTGAAGCTTTCTTT.

This chain uses TRBV5-1 with TRBJ1-1; the match to TRBD1 covers 7 bases. Trimming took 4 bases from V and 2 from J; bases not matched to a gene: 5. The CDR3 loop spans 14 amino acids. Germline CDR1 and CDR2: SGHRS and YFSETQ. The DNA for the CDR3 is TGCGCCAGCAGCGCCTCAGGGGGAAACACTGAAGCTTTCTTT. This codes for CASSASGGNTEAFF.